This T cell receptor beta chain was recovered during a study of neoadjuvant nivolumab and ipilimumab in lung cancer. TCRdb's copy holds only in-frame clones and misses some; the assay was immunoSEQ multiplex PCR. The sample shows 20,000 to 25,000 clones, approximately 86% of them seen only once. To note about this clone: Its antigen remains unknown.

CDR3 length: 14 amino acids. V was cut by 5 bases and J by 1 base, with 9 bases left in between. Germline CDR1 SNHLY, CDR2 FYNNEI. Whole-study findings and limits: Only two of four nivolumab-treated tumors gained richness and clonality by surgery. Only a single major-pathologic-response sample was available for clonality analysis.

V usage is TRBV2 and J usage is TRBJ2-1; D not resolved. Specimen: peripheral blood, collected before neoadjuvant nivolumab, alone or with ipilimumab. This TCR was recovered from an adult with non-small cell lung cancer. CDR3 in DNA: TGTGCCAGCAGTCGGACCACGTCCTACAATGAGCAGTTCTTC. Translated, it gives CASSRTTSYNEQFF.